These 32 T cell receptor beta chains were sequenced from one sample in a study of beta chain features in type 1 diabetes. Reverse transcription of all isolated RNA meant that expressed TCRB transcripts were sequenced. Profiling relied on immunoSEQ multiplex PCR, and the TCRdb table lists in-frame clones only, not all of them. The sample consists of some 350,000 clones, approximately 12% of them appearing once. No antigen is known for these receptors. General study points: All four CD4+ subsets from Type 1 diabetes patients carried moderately but significantly shorter TCRB CDR3s.

Sequenced sample: naive CD4+ T cells from blood. These receptors were obtained from a woman aged 18-29 years with type 1 diabetes.

J is TRBJ2-1 and V is TRBV14; 8 positions match TRBD2. Trimming cost V 4 bases and J 6 bases; bases outside gene matches: 5. The V gene's germline CDR1 is SGHDN and CDR2 FVKESK. The length of the CDR3 is 14 residues. The CDR3 region is CASSLGRATNEQFF. CDR3 in DNA: TGTGCCAGCAGCCTCGGGAGGGCAACCAATGAGCAGTTCTTC.

The sample holds a few counts of this clone. The chain is built from TRBV7-3 and TRBJ2-3, with unresolved D. Germline V lookup: CDR1 SGHTA, CDR2 FQGTGA. With 3 bases removed from V and 8 bases from J, the gap between germline ends came to 12 bases. The CDR3 has 13 amino acids. The CDR3 protein is CASSLGPERTQYF. The CDR3 DNA follows: TGTGCCAGCAGCTTGGGCCCTGAACGTACGCAGTATTTT.

In this sample, this clone turned up a few times. The chain carries TRBV5-1 and TRBJ1-1; D uncertain. The CDR3 spans 13 residues. Germline V gene sequence: CDR1 SGHRS, CDR2 YFSETQ. Trimming took off 6 bases at V and 3 bases at J, with 12 bases between the two ends. For the CDR3, the DNA is TGCGCCAGCACCTACTCATTTGACACTGAAGCTTTCTTT. This gives the protein CASTYSFDTEAFF. Looking up the rest from reference TRBV5-1 and TRBJ1-1 gives the full variable domain: KAGVTQTPRYLIKTRGQQVTLSCSPISGHRSVSWYQQTPGQGLQFLFEYFSETQRNKGNFPGRFSGRQFSNSRSEMNVSTLELGDSALYLCASTYSFDTEAFFGQGTRLTVV.

The V gene is TRBV19, the J gene TRBJ2-5; D is uncertain. Trimming took off 6 bases at V and 1 base at J, with 9 bases between the two ends. CDR1 is LNHDA, CDR2 SQIVND, per germline (reference sequence). This CDR3 has 13 residues. Written as DNA, the CDR3 is TGTGCCAGTAGATCCGCGGCCCAAGAGACCCAGTACTTC. This codes for CASRSAAQETQYF. Full variable domain (remainder filled in from reference TRBV19 and TRBJ2-5): DGGITQSPKYLFRKEGQNVTLSCEQNLNHDAMYWYRQDPGQGLRLIYYSQIVNDFQKGDIAEGYSVSREKKESFPLTVTSAQKNPTAFYLCASRSAAQETQYFGPGTRLLVL.

The V call is TRBV28, the J call TRBJ1-2; tentative D call: TRBD1 (5 bases). V lost 2 bases, J lost 4 bases, and 26 bases lay in between. The CDR3 has 19 residues. CDR1 and CDR2 from the germline V gene are MDHEN and SYDVKM. CDR3 in DNA: TGTGCCAGCAGTTTAGAGTTCGGAGCTGCTGGTCAGGGATCCTATGGCTACACCTTC. It translates to CASSLEFGAAGQGSYGYTF.

This clone appeared once. The rearrangement links TRBV6-5 to TRBJ1-1; 7 bases match TRBD1. This CDR3 has 15 residues. Germline trimming cut 6 bases from V and 0 bases from J; bases unmatched to any gene: 7. Germline lookup yields CDR1 MNHEY and CDR2 SVGAGI. The CDR3, as DNA: TGTGCCAGCAGCTTCGGGACAGCCATGAACACTGAAGCTTTCTTT. It is translated as CASSFGTAMNTEAFF.

The chain uses TRBV29-1 and TRBJ1-1; D not resolved. CDR1 and CDR2 from the germline V gene are SQVTM and ANQGSEA. V lost 0 bases to trimming and J lost 10 bases, with 6 bases between them. The CDR3 loop spans 10 amino acids. The CDR3 DNA is TGCAGCGTTGAAGAAACATCAGCTTTCTTT. Amino acid sequence: CSVEETSAFF.

V gene TRBV30 combines with J gene TRBJ2-7, with D possibly being TRBD1 (6 bases). The V end lost 2 bases, the J end lost 5 bases, and 13 bases lay between the germline ends. There are 13 residues in the CDR3. The germline V gene encodes CDR1 GTSNPN and CDR2 SVGIG (reference sequence). CDR3 loop: CAWSLWGPNEQYV. CDR3 in DNA: TGTGCCTGGAGTCTATGGGGGCCAAACGAGCAGTACGTC.

The chain couples TRBV19 to TRBJ2-7; tentative D call: TRBD1 (6 bases). CDR3 size: 13 residues. Trimming removed 4 bases at V and 4 bases at J, with 11 bases between. The germline gives CDR1 LNHDA, CDR2 SQIVND (reference sequence). The CDR3 spells CASSTAQGYEQYV. For the CDR3, the DNA is TGTGCCAGTAGTACAGCACAGGGTTACGAGCAGTACGTC.

J is TRBJ2-7 and V is TRBV28; TRBD1 aligns across 9 bases. Germline V lookup: CDR1 MDHEN, CDR2 SYDVKM. J gave up 3 bases and V 7 bases, and 4 bases lay outside the gene matches. CDR3 length: 13 amino acids. In DNA form, the CDR3 reads TGTGCCAGCACTCCGGGACAGGGCTACGAGCAGTACTTC. Its protein is CASTPGQGYEQYF.

In this sample, this clone turned up a few times. The chain joins TRBV30 to TRBJ2-3; 8 bases are a match to TRBD1. This CDR3 region has 16 residues. Germline V gene sequence: CDR1 GTSNPN, CDR2 SVGIG (reference sequence). The V and J ends lost 4 bases and 0 bases, in that order; junction bases with no gene match: 9. The CDR3 DNA is TGTGCCTGGACCTCAAACAGGGGGATAAGCACAGATACGCAGTATTTT. It yields the protein CAWTSNRGISTDTQYF.

The chain is built from TRBV18 and TRBJ2-5; TRBD1 matches at 8 bases. There are 16 residues in the CDR3. Germline V gene lookup returns CDR1 KGHSH and CDR2 LQKENI. With 2 bases clipped from V and 1 base from J, the junction kept 6 bases outside the gene matches. CDR3 sequence (DNA): TGTGCCAGCTCACCAACTCCCGGGACAGGCCAAGAGACCCAGTACTTC. Its protein is CASSPTPGTGQETQYF.

The chain is built from TRBV19 and TRBJ1-2, with TRBD1 as a possible D gene (5 bases). Germline CDR1 LNHDA, CDR2 SQIVND (reference sequence). The CDR3 contains 15 residues. V was pared by 3 bases and J by 7 bases, with 18 bases between. The CDR3 reads CASSIFQGTAGGYTF. The CDR3 DNA reads TGTGCCAGTAGTATCTTTCAGGGTACAGCGGGTGGCTACACCTTC.

As for this clone: At one end, the junction sequence differs from germline, possibly due to a read error. The chain combines TRBV5-4 with TRBJ2-1, with 10 bases identical to TRBD1. The CDR3 has 16 residues. CDR1 and CDR2 (germline): SGHNT, YYREEE (reference sequence). The CDR3 loop reads CASNLRAGTGDNEQFF. The CDR3 DNA follows: TGTGCCAGCAACTTGAGGGCCGGGACAGGGGACAATGAGCAGTTCTTC.

The genes are TRBV6-1 and TRBJ1-1, with D possibly matching TRBD1 (6 bases). Between the trimmed V and J ends, which lost 6 bases and 1 base, there was a span of 6 bases. CDR1 and CDR2 (germline): MNHNS, SASEGT. The CDR3 sequence is 12 residues long. The CDR3 loop is CASRDRNTEAFF. The CDR3 DNA sequence: TGTGCCAGCAGGGACAGGAACACTGAAGCTTTCTTT.

This clone has just a few counts. The rearrangement links TRBV19 to TRBJ2-7, with 11 bases matching TRBD1. The CDR3 spans 16 residues. J gave up 3 bases and V 4 bases, and 8 bases lay outside the gene matches. Germline V gene data show CDR1 as LNHDA and CDR2 as SQIVND (reference sequence). The chain's CDR3 is CASSNGGTGGSYEQYV. The CDR3 DNA follows: TGTGCCAGTAGTAATGGGGGGACAGGGGGGAGCTACGAGCAGTACGTC.

The CDR3 DNA reads as TGTGCCAGCAGCTTCTCCGGGGCGGGGGAGACCCAGTACTTC. Amino acid sequence: CASSFSGAGETQYF. The chain recombines TRBV7-2 with TRBJ2-5, with TRBD2 as a possible D gene (6 bases). The length of the CDR3 is 14 residues. Per the germline V gene, CDR1 is SGHTA and CDR2 is FQGNSA. V was clipped by 3 bases and J by 5 bases, with 13 bases between them.

This clone has just a few counts. The chain combines TRBV18 with TRBJ2-7, with a tentative D call TRBD2 (5 bases). Trimming cost V 4 bases and J 2 bases, with 18 bases left between them. The CDR3 extends over 16 amino acids. Per germline, CDR1 KGHSH and CDR2 LQKENI. This CDR3 is CASSLLIRSGAYEQYF. The CDR3 nucleotides are TGTGCCAGCTCACTCCTGATTCGTTCCGGGGCCTACGAGCAGTACTTC.

This chain links TRBV5-4 with TRBJ2-5; D unclear. Germline CDR1 SGHNT, CDR2 YYREEE (reference sequence). This CDR3 is built from 15 residues. Deletions cut 4 bases from V and 1 base from J, with 14 bases between. CDR3 protein: CASSLRVTTQETQYF. The CDR3 nucleotides read TGTGCCAGCAGCCTCCGCGTAACTACCCAAGAGACCCAGTACTTC.

The V and J genes are TRBV19 and TRBJ1-5; D is unresolved. Germline V gives CDR1 LNHDA, CDR2 SQIVND (reference sequence). The germline V and J ends were trimmed by 7 bases and 1 base, with 8 bases remaining between them. The CDR3 is 13 residues long. The CDR3 region is CASTSFSNQPQHF. Written as DNA, the CDR3 is TGTGCCAGTACCTCTTTCAGCAATCAGCCCCAGCATTTT.

The chain links TRBV5-1 to TRBJ1-1; D remains unclear. This CDR3 contains 14 residues. The ends were cut back, 5 bases at V and 1 base at J, with 12 bases in the middle. Germline V gene sequence: CDR1 SGHRS, CDR2 YFSETQ. Here the CDR3 reads CASSFPGANTEAFF. CDR3 DNA sequence: TGCGCCAGCAGTTTCCCAGGCGCGAACACTGAAGCTTTCTTT. Variable domain in full (rest from reference TRBV5-1 and TRBJ1-1): KAGVTQTPRYLIKTRGQQVTLSCSPISGHRSVSWYQQTPGQGLQFLFEYFSETQRNKGNFPGRFSGRQFSNSRSEMNVSTLELGDSALYLCASSFPGANTEAFFGQGTRLTVV.

The rearrangement uses TRBV7-2 and TRBJ2-3; 7 nucleotides align to TRBD1. This CDR3 comprises 17 residues. The trim removed 4 bases at V and 2 bases at J, leaving 12 bases unmatched. Germline CDR1 reads SGHTA; CDR2 reads FQGNSA. CDR3 coding DNA: TGTGCCAGCAGCTCTCGGACAGGTCCGAAAATCACAGATACGCAGTATTTT. As protein: CASSSRTGPKITDTQYF.

V and J are TRBV2 and TRBJ2-1; 10 bases are shared with TRBD2. Germline V gives CDR1 SNHLY, CDR2 FYNNEI. The V and J ends lost 6 bases and 10 bases, in that order; junction bases with no gene match: 15. This CDR3 has 16 residues. CDR3 sequence reads: CASRLTSGAWGWEQFF. The CDR3 bases are TGTGCCAGCAGACTAACTAGCGGGGCCTGGGGGTGGGAGCAGTTCTTC.

This clone was observed a handful of times. The rearrangement uses TRBV30 and TRBJ2-5; 8 nucleotides align to TRBD1. With V trimmed by 1 base and J by 6 bases, 4 bases remained unmatched. CDR3 length: 13 residues. Germline-derived CDR1 and CDR2 are GTSNPN and SVGIG (reference sequence). CDR3 region: CAWSGQGRQTQYF. CDR3 DNA: TGTGCCTGGAGTGGACAGGGGCGCCAGACCCAGTACTTC.

This clone was counted between two and nine times. The CDR3 DNA reads as TGTGCCTGGAGTTCAGGGAACCAAGAGACCCAGTACTTC. As protein: CAWSSGNQETQYF. The gene calls are TRBV30 and TRBJ2-5; tentatively, D is TRBD1 (5 bases). Per germline, CDR1 GTSNPN and CDR2 SVGIG (reference sequence). Trimming stripped 2 bases from V and 0 bases from J, with 7 bases between. The length of the CDR3 is 13 residues.

This clone has just a few counts. The chain recombines TRBV18 with TRBJ2-3; TRBD2 agrees at 13 bases. The length of the CDR3 is 16 residues. V gave up 3 bases and J gave up 4 bases; unmatched junction bases: 4. Germline values: CDR1 KGHSH, CDR2 LQKENI. CDR3 DNA sequence: TGTGCCAGCTCACCGCGACTAGCGGGAGGAGCAGATACGCAGTATTTT. Translating gives CASSPRLAGGADTQYF.

This clone showed up just a few times. The chain recombines TRBV18 with TRBJ2-1; D is ambiguous. V lost 5 bases to trimming and J lost 10 bases, with 12 bases between them. CDR3 length: 12 residues. Germline CDR1 KGHSH, CDR2 LQKENI. The CDR3 here is CASSTETREQFF. The CDR3 DNA reads TGTGCCAGCTCAACAGAGACCCGCGAGCAGTTCTTC.

This clone was counted a few times. The rearrangement links TRBV28 to TRBJ2-1; unclear D gene. The germline CDR1 and CDR2 sequences are MDHEN and SYDVKM. V lost 5 bases to trimming and J lost 0 bases, with 14 bases between them. The CDR3 consists of 16 residues. The DNA of the CDR3 is TGTGCCAGCAGTCCCAAGCCCTTGAGCTCCTACAATGAGCAGTTCTTC. It translates to CASSPKPLSSYNEQFF.

Only a few counts were recorded for this clone. This chain joins TRBV6-1 and TRBJ2-6, with D possibly TRBD1 on 5 matching bases. The CDR3 extends over 16 amino acids. The germline gives CDR1 MNHNS, CDR2 SASEGT. Trimming stripped 3 bases from V and 2 bases from J, with 11 bases between. In nucleotides, the CDR3 is TGTGCCAGCAGTGAGTTTGCAGGGACTGGGGCCAACGTCCTGACTTTC. The encoded protein is CASSEFAGTGANVLTF.

The chain carries TRBV30 and TRBJ1-1; 9 positions agree with TRBD1. J lost 0 bases, V lost 8 bases, and 7 bases had no gene match. From germline, CDR1 is GTSNPN and CDR2 SVGIG (reference sequence). The CDR3 contains 14 residues. In nucleotides, the CDR3 is TGTGCCCAACAGGGGGCAGGTGTGAACACTGAAGCTTTCTTT. Its protein is CAQQGAGVNTEAFF.

This clone was seen more than once but under ten times. The chain recombines TRBV5-1 with TRBJ2-1; the match to TRBD2 covers 11 bases. The V gene end was trimmed by 4 bases and the J gene end by 5 bases; junction bases not matched to a gene: 2. CDR1 is SGHRS, CDR2 YFSETQ, per germline. The CDR3 is made up of 14 amino acids. CDR3 sequence reads: CASSILAGDNEQFF. For the CDR3, the DNA is TGCGCCAGCAGCATACTAGCGGGGGACAATGAGCAGTTCTTC. The full variable domain, rest sourced from reference TRBV5-1 and TRBJ2-1, is KAGVTQTPRYLIKTRGQQVTLSCSPISGHRSVSWYQQTPGQGLQFLFEYFSETQRNKGNFPGRFSGRQFSNSRSEMNVSTLELGDSALYLCASSILAGDNEQFFGPGTRLTVL.

This clone showed up just a few times. The gene calls are TRBV7-6 and TRBJ2-1; 10 bases map to TRBD2. This CDR3 is built from 17 residues. J lost 10 bases, V lost 5 bases, and 17 bases had no gene match. Germline V gene sequence: CDR1 SGHVS, CDR2 FNYEAQ. The chain's CDR3 is CASSPLGSGRLVAEQFF. The CDR3 coding sequence is TGTGCCAGCAGCCCCCTCGGTAGCGGGAGGTTGGTTGCAGAGCAGTTCTTC. Full variable domain (outside the CDR3, taken from reference TRBV7-6 and TRBJ2-1): GAGVSQSPRYKVTKRGQDVALRCDPISGHVSLYWYRQALGQGPEFLTYFNYEAQQDKSGLPNDRFSAERPEGSISTLTIQRTEQRDSAMYRCASSPLGSGRLVAEQFFGPGTRLTVL.